One sample yielded the 25 T cell receptor beta chains listed below, sequenced in a study of T cell changes during pregnancy in multiple sclerosis. TCRdb's copy holds only in-frame clones and misses some; the assay was immunoSEQ multiplex PCR. The sample contains about 20,000 clones, more than 85% of which appear only once. The specimen comprised CD4+ T cells from peripheral blood mononuclear cells, sampled after pregnancy. Receptor source: a female donor in good health, enrolled as a control in a pregnancy study.

The rearrangement joins TRBV30 to TRBJ1-2; possible D gene TRBD1, 6 bases. Germline V lookup: CDR1 GTSNPN, CDR2 SVGIG (reference sequence). The CDR3 is made up of 15 amino acids. V lost 0 bases, J lost 6 bases, and 17 bases lay in between. The DNA of the CDR3 is TGTGCCTGGAGTGTACGGGGGGCCCCGTGGGATGGCTACACCTTC. Translating it yields CAWSVRGAPWDGYTF.

This chain links TRBV19 with TRBJ1-2, with D possibly matching TRBD1 (5 bases). Germline loops: CDR1 LNHDA, CDR2 SQIVND (reference sequence). This CDR3 has 15 residues. V lost 3 bases, J lost 2 bases, and 13 bases lay in between. Written as DNA, the CDR3 is TGTGCCAGTAGTATTGGGAGGGGAGGCAACTATGGCTACACCTTC. Translating it yields CASSIGRGGNYGYTF.

The chain has TRBV7-9 and TRBJ2-7, with D maybe TRBD2 (6 bases). The CDR3 consists of 13 residues. Deletions cut 5 bases from V and 4 bases from J, with 12 bases between. Germline CDR1 is SEHNR and CDR2 is FQNEAQ (reference sequence). In nucleotides, the CDR3 is TGTGCCAGCAGCGCGGGACGGCCTTACGAGCAGTACTTC. Translated, it gives CASSAGRPYEQYF. Full variable domain (missing parts from reference TRBV7-9 and TRBJ2-7): DTGVSQNPRHKITKRGQNVTFRCDPISEHNRLYWYRQTLGQGPEFLTYFQNEAQLEKSRLLSDRFSAERPKGSFSTLEIQRTEQGDSAMYLCASSAGRPYEQYFGPGTRLTVT.

The J gene is TRBJ1-1, the V gene TRBV30, with 9 bases matching TRBD1. CDR3 size: 12 residues. Trimming removed 8 bases from V and 0 bases from J; junction bases left unmatched: 1. CDR1 GTSNPN and CDR2 SVGIG come from the germline V gene (reference sequence). The CDR3 loop reads CARDRVNTEAFF. Here the CDR3 DNA reads TGTGCCAGGGACAGGGTGAACACTGAAGCTTTCTTT.

This clone was found a few times. The chain links TRBV10-1 to TRBJ2-3; 10 bases fit TRBD2. Germline CDR1 WNHNN, CDR2 SYGVQD (reference sequence). Germline trimming cut 6 bases from V and 5 bases from J; bases unmatched to any gene: 5. The length of the CDR3 is 14 residues. The CDR3 sequence: CASSSGGAGDTQYF. The CDR3, as DNA: TGCGCCAGCAGCAGCGGGGGGGCGGGAGATACGCAGTATTTT.

J is TRBJ1-1 and V is TRBV6-5; D possibly corresponds to TRBD1 (5 bases). Germline values: CDR1 MNHEY, CDR2 SVGAGI. This CDR3 comprises 11 residues. V shed 7 bases and J shed 13 bases, with 16 bases lying between them. CDR3: CASKGAERDFF. In DNA, the CDR3 is TGTGCCAGCAAAGGGGCGGAAAGGGATTTCTTT.

The chain recombines TRBV5-6 with TRBJ1-5, with 9 bases fitting TRBD1. CDR1 and CDR2 from the germline V gene are SGHDT and YYEEEE. Trimming at V came to 1 base and at J to 4 bases, leaving 3 bases not matched to a gene. This CDR3 is 15 amino acids long. The CDR3 is CASSLWDRVNQPQHF. The CDR3 DNA sequence: TGTGCCAGCAGCTTGTGGGACAGGGTAAATCAGCCCCAGCATTTT.

V and J are TRBV5-8 and TRBJ1-6, with 7 bases fitting TRBD1. CDR1 is SGHTS and CDR2 is YDEGEE in the germline V gene. CDR3 length: 15 residues. The junction had 5 bases not matched to a gene; V was cut back by 0 bases and J by 8 bases. For the CDR3, the DNA is TGTGCCAGCAGCTTGGAACAGGGGTATTATTCACCCCTCCACTTT. Protein: CASSLEQGYYSPLHF.

V gene TRBV20-1 combines with J gene TRBJ1-1, with TRBD1 identical over 7 bases. CDR1 is DFQATT and CDR2 is SNEGSKA in the germline V gene (reference sequence). Trimming took 7 bases from V and 5 from J; bases not matched to a gene: 4. The CDR3 consists of 11 residues. DNA for the CDR3: TGCAGTGGAACAGGGGTGACTGAAGCTTTCTTT. Translated: CSGTGVTEAFF.

This chain links TRBV6-5 with TRBJ1-4; D is unclear. Looked up from germline, CDR1 is MNHEY and CDR2 is SVGAGI. CDR3 length: 14 amino acids. The V end lost 5 bases, the J end lost 7 bases, and 14 bases lay between the germline ends. CDR3 region: CASSPLAVLEKLFF. For the CDR3, the DNA is TGTGCCAGCAGTCCCTTGGCGGTTCTTGAAAAACTGTTTTTT.

This clone was picked up one time. The V gene is TRBV6-5, the J gene TRBJ1-2; D gene ambiguous. There are 11 residues in the CDR3. CDR1 is MNHEY and CDR2 is SVGAGI in the germline V gene. V was clipped by 10 bases and J by 4 bases, with 10 bases between them. CDR3 sequence: CAIQSSYGYTF. In nucleotides, the CDR3 is TGTGCCATCCAAAGCTCCTATGGCTACACCTTC.

This chain connects TRBV6-1 to TRBJ1-3; the D is unclear. The CDR3 loop spans 13 amino acids. Trimming cost V 11 bases and J 0 bases, with 11 bases left between them. Germline CDR1 is MNHNS and CDR2 is SASEGT. CDR3 DNA: TGTGCCTCCAGGATAAGCTCTGGAAACACCATATATTTT. Encoded protein: CASRISSGNTIYF.

This clone was observed once. The V call is TRBV6-6, the J call TRBJ2-7; 8 bases are a match to TRBD2. CDR1 is MNHNY and CDR2 is SVGAGI in the germline V gene (reference sequence). The CDR3 runs to 13 residues. With V trimmed by 5 bases and J by 1 base, 1 base remained unmatched. The CDR3 spells CASSIAGSYEQYF. As DNA, the CDR3 is TGTGCCAGCAGTATAGCGGGGTCCTACGAGCAGTACTTC.

This clone was recorded only once. The gene calls are TRBV9 and TRBJ2-7; TRBD2 agrees at 8 bases. Germline values: CDR1 SGDLS, CDR2 YYNGEE. The CDR3 extends over 15 amino acids. V dropped 0 bases and J dropped 2; count of bases not matched to a gene: 4. CDR3 nucleotide sequence: TGTGCCAGCAGCGTAGGTCTTAGCGGGACCTACGAGCAGTACTTC. Translated: CASSVGLSGTYEQYF. Together with reference TRBV9 and TRBJ2-7, the CDR3 gives the full variable domain: DSGVTQTPKHLITATGQRVTLRCSPRSGDLSVYWYQQSLDQGLQFLIQYYNGEERAKGNILERFSAQQFPDLHSELNLSSLELGDSALYFCASSVGLSGTYEQYFGPGTRLTVT.

The J gene is TRBJ1-6, the V gene TRBV27; TRBD1 aligns across 7 bases. In germline, CDR1 is MNHEY, CDR2 SMNVEV (reference sequence). V trimming: 2 bases; J trimming: 10 bases; junction bases outside the gene matches: 8. The CDR3 runs 15 residues. CDR3 protein: CASSLLRDSVSPLHF. CDR3 bases: TGTGCCAGCAGTTTACTCCGGGACAGCGTCTCACCCCTCCACTTT.

V gene TRBV7-9 combines with J gene TRBJ2-2, with 7 bases that match TRBD2. This CDR3 spans 16 amino acids. With 5 bases clipped from V and 4 bases from J, the junction kept 10 bases outside the gene matches. From germline, CDR1 is SEHNR and CDR2 FQNEAQ (reference sequence). The CDR3 loop is CASSLPWGGGTGELFF. The CDR3 bases are TGTGCCAGCAGCCTTCCGTGGGGGGGAGGCACCGGGGAGCTGTTTTTT.

This chain links TRBV7-3 with TRBJ1-4; no clear D gene. Trimming pared 9 bases from V and 0 bases from J, leaving 11 bases between. The CDR3 has 14 residues. CDR1 and CDR2 (germline): SGHTA, FQGTGA. The CDR3 DNA reads as TGTGCCAGTGCACCGAGCGCAACTAATGAAAAACTGTTTTTT. Translating gives CASAPSATNEKLFF.

The chain combines TRBV7-3 with TRBJ2-7, with 7 bases identical to TRBD2. V shed 4 bases, J shed 6 bases, and the junction held 6 bases outside the gene matches. This CDR3 is 13 amino acids long. CDR1 is SGHTA, CDR2 FQGTGA, per germline. This CDR3 reads CASSWTGGSEQYF. CDR3 DNA: TGTGCCAGCAGCTGGACCGGGGGGAGCGAGCAGTACTTC.

The V call is TRBV11-2, the J call TRBJ2-5; D unresolved. The length of the CDR3 is 14 residues. V shed 1 base and J shed 2 bases, with 8 bases lying between them. Germline V gene lookup returns CDR1 SGHAT and CDR2 FQNNGV. CDR3 nucleotide sequence: TGTGCCAGCAGCTTAGTTCGCGTTCAAGAGACCCAGTACTTC. Protein: CASSLVRVQETQYF.

This chain uses TRBV4-3 with TRBJ2-3; 8 nucleotides agree with TRBD2. Per the germline V gene, CDR1 is LGHNA and CDR2 is YSLEER. V dropped 8 bases and J dropped 5; count of bases not matched to a gene: 12. The CDR3 sequence is 15 residues long. CDR3 bases: TGCGCCAGCGCTAAAGGACTAGCTAGGGGAGATACGCAGTATTTT. Residues: CASAKGLARGDTQYF.

The genes are TRBV28 and TRBJ2-1, with a weak D call TRBD2 (6 bases). CDR1 is MDHEN and CDR2 is SYDVKM in the germline V gene. The CDR3 is made up of 16 amino acids. Between the trimmed V and J ends, which lost 5 bases and 0 bases, there was a span of 14 bases. The CDR3 sequence: CASSITGRSSYNEQFF. In DNA, the CDR3 is TGTGCCAGCAGTATAACCGGGAGAAGCTCCTACAATGAGCAGTTCTTC.

This chain links TRBV2 with TRBJ2-1; TRBD2 matches 8 bases. This CDR3 contains 14 residues. Germline CDR1 reads SNHLY; CDR2 reads FYNNEI. Trimming took 5 bases from V and 6 from J; bases not matched to a gene: 6. Written as DNA, the CDR3 is TGTGCCAGCAGTATCCGGACTAGCTTCAATGAGCAGTTCTTC. This codes for CASSIRTSFNEQFF. Full variable domain (outside the CDR3, taken from reference TRBV2 and TRBJ2-1): EPEVTQTPSHQVTQMGQEVILRCVPISNHLYFYWYRQILGQKVEFLVSFYNNEISEKSEIFDDQFSVERPDGSNFTLKIRSTKLEDSAMYFCASSIRTSFNEQFFGPGTRLTVL.

The J gene is TRBJ2-1, the V gene TRBV5-3, with 10 bases fitting TRBD2. TRBV5-3 is noted as an ORF with a role that remains uncertain. Trimming removed 4 bases from V and 15 bases from J; junction bases left unmatched: 13. The CDR3 has 14 amino acids. CDR3 residues: CARSKLAGQLTRFF. The CDR3 DNA is TGTGCCAGAAGCAAACTAGCGGGACAACTCACTCGGTTCTTC.

This clone was recorded a few times. The chain links TRBV7-2 to TRBJ2-3; D may be TRBD2 (5 bases). Trimming cost V 1 base and J 6 bases, with 11 bases left between them. Germline-derived CDR1 and CDR2 are SGHTA and FQGNSA. The CDR3 spans 14 residues. For the CDR3, the DNA is TGTGCCAGCAGCTTAGAACTAGTGGCGGATACGCAGTATTTT. It yields the protein CASSLELVADTQYF.

Note on this clone: Other DNA sequences in the same sample also yield this CDR3. This chain joins TRBV7-9 and TRBJ2-3, with 7 bases matching TRBD2. The V and J ends lost 3 bases and 0 bases, in that order; junction bases with no gene match: 3. The CDR3 totals 15 residues. Germline CDR1 SEHNR, CDR2 FQNEAQ (reference sequence). The DNA for the CDR3 is TGTGCCAGCAGCTTGGTGGGGGGGAGCACAGATACGCAGTATTTT. Amino acid sequence: CASSLVGGSTDTQYF.